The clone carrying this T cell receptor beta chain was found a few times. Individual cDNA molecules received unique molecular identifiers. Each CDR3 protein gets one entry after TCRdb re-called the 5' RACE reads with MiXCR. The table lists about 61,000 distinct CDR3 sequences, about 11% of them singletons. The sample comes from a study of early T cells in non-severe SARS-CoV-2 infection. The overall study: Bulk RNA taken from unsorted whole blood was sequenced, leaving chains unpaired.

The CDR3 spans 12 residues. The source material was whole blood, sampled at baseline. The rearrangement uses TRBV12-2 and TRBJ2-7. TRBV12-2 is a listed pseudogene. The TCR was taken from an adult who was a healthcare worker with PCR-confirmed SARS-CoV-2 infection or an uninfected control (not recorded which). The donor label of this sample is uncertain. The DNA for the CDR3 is TGTGCAAGTCGCCCAAGCGTCTACGAGCAGTACGTC. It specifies CASRPSVYEQYV.